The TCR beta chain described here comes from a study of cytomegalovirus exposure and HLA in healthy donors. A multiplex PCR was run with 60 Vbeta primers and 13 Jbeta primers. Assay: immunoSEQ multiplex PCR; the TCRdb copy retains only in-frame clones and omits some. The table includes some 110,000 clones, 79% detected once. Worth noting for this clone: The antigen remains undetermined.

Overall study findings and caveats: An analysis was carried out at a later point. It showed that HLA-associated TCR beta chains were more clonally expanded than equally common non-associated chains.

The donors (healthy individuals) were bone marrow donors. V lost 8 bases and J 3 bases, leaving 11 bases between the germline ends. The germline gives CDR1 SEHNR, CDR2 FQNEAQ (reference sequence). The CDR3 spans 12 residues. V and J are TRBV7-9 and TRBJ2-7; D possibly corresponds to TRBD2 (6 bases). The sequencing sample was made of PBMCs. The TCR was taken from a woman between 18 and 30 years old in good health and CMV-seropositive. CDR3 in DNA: TGTGCCAGCGGGTGGGGGGACTACGAGCAGTACTTC. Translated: CASGWGDYEQYF.